This is a list of T cell receptor beta chains from one sample in a study of blood T cell repertoires in COVID-19. Produced via immunoSEQ multiplex PCR; TCRdb's table is partial and in-frame only. The repertoire holds roughly 20,000 clones, roughly 84% seen once, with around 31% in the top ten. Sequencing was performed on peripheral blood. Receptors were obtained from a human donor with active COVID-19. The donor label of this sample is uncertain. The conserved cysteine and the conserved F or W are not part of the CDR3 here. Part of the rows lack a size; the others show once, few, many or a class for expanded clones.

j_call | clone_size | v_call | cdr3_length | cdr3_aa
TRBJ2-3 | NA | TRBV4-1 | 14 | ASSQVTGTRTDTQY
TRBJ2-2 | once | TRBV21-1 | 13 | ASSKGVRESGELF
TRBJ2-1 | NA | TRBV7-3 | 11 | ASSLLLGGEQF
TRBJ1-1 | NA | TRBV11-3 | 11 | ASSLTGYTEAF
TRBJ1-1 | NA | TRBV28 | 11 | ASHDRGNTEAF
TRBJ2-7 | NA | TRBV7-3 | 11 | ASSQGTLYEQY
TRBJ2-2 | NA | TRBV7-9 | 14 | AISTGTGVLSRELF
TRBJ2-7 | NA | TRBV7-7 | 11 | ASRRTGIYEQY
TRBJ1-2 | few | TRBV4-1 | 13 | ASSQDRQGAYGYT
TRBJ2-3 | NA | TRBV3-1/TRBV3-2 | 11 | ASSNQGTDTQY
TRBJ1-5 | NA | TRBV19 | 13 | ASSLSFRGNQPQH
TRBJ2-1 | NA | TRBV7-7 | 14 | ASSSLAGGVQNEQF
TRBJ2-7 | NA | TRBV9 | 14 | ASSRGAGEGAYEQY